This TCR beta chain was found in a study of shared clonotypes between healthy human individuals. Study as a whole: Aged between 18 and 49, the donors were a couple of women and a few men.

Across several immunoSEQ plates, the genomic DNA of each subset was split evenly. Authors' methods: Owing to the provision of junction-only sequences devoid of quality scores by immunoSEQ, filtering differed. Clones were sequenced by immunoSEQ multiplex PCR, and TCRdb holds only the in-frame ones, with some missing. The V and J calls and clone size come from that table; D and trimming were worked out from the DNA. The table shows around 440,000 clones, with over 60% occurring only once. What was sequenced was PBMCs. This TCR came from a woman between 40 and 50 years old in good health. Some clones in this sample may be carry-over from other donors' samples.

The CDR3 reads CASSLGTSGRLDTQYF. The CDR3, as DNA: TGTGCCAGCAGCCTAGGGACTAGCGGGAGGCTGGATACGCAGTATTTT. The chain couples TRBV11-3 to TRBJ2-3; the match to TRBD2 covers 15 bases. V was clipped by 5 bases and J by 6 bases; unmatched bases: 6. The CDR3 is made up of 16 amino acids. The V gene's germline CDR1 is SGHNT and CDR2 YENEEA.